This TCR beta chain derives from a study of blood T cell repertoires in COVID-19. On the study more broadly: Acute and convalescent COVID-19 samples came from the United States, Italy and Spain. T cells, B-cell-depleted T cells, or PBMCs supplied cDNA or gDNA.

Per the authors' pipeline: Reference gene primer amplification gave estimated nucleated cell counts. The repertoire was sequenced with immunoSEQ multiplex PCR; TCRdb's copy has only in-frame clones and lacks some. Clone size and the V and J calls come from that table; the DNA yielded D and trimming. Of 200,000 to 250,000 clones detected, about 86% appear once; the ten largest clones hold roughly 10%. Patients of the Seattle cohort, enrolled during active infection, were followed longitudinally. V lost 6 bases and J lost 4, with 6 bases in between. CDR1 and CDR2 from the germline V gene are MNHNY and SVGAGI (reference sequence). The CDR3 length is 11 residues.

The material sequenced was peripheral blood. This TCR was recovered from a woman in her fifties or sixties with COVID-19, enrolled during active disease. The chain uses TRBV6-6 and TRBJ1-2; the D is unclear. The CDR3 DNA reads as TGTGCCAGCAGCCCCCTCTATGGCTACACCTTC. It encodes CASSPLYGYTF.